Each of the 11 T cell receptor beta chains below was sequenced from the same sample in a study of blood T cell repertoires in COVID-19. Assay used: immunoSEQ multiplex PCR; TCRdb lists only in-frame clones, some missing. This sample has about 52,000 clones, with roughly 83% found just once. Specimen: peripheral blood. These receptors all stem from a woman aged 80 or over with acute or convalescent COVID-19.

The gene calls are TRBV6-5 and TRBJ1-5; TRBD1 matches at 8 bases. The CDR3 consists of 15 residues. CDR1 is MNHEY and CDR2 is SVGAGI in the germline V gene. J was trimmed by 1 base and V by 5 bases; bases with no gene match: 4. CDR3 in amino acids: CASSRQGISNQPQHF. The CDR3, as DNA: TGTGCCAGCAGTCGACAGGGGATAAGCAATCAGCCCCAGCATTTT.

The table lists this clone with a few counts. The genes are TRBV5-6 and TRBJ1-2; no clear D gene. Trimming left V 4 bases short and J 3 bases short, with 10 bases between. The V gene's germline CDR1 is SGHDT and CDR2 YYEEEE. CDR3 size: 13 residues. CDR3 bases: TGTGCCAGCAGCAGTCAGGCTCACTATGGCTACACCTTC. Translation: CASSSQAHYGYTF.

The gene calls are TRBV18 and TRBJ2-7, with 9 bases matching TRBD1. V lost 2 bases to trimming and J lost 5 bases; unmatched junction nucleotides: 7. Per the germline V gene, CDR1 is KGHSH and CDR2 is LQKENI. The CDR3 consists of 15 residues. The CDR3: CASSPVTGGVNEQYF. CDR3 DNA sequence: TGTGCCAGCTCACCAGTTACAGGGGGCGTTAACGAGCAGTACTTC.

The chain links TRBV7-3 to TRBJ2-5; weak D call: TRBD2 (6 bases). Germline V gene lookup returns CDR1 SGHTA and CDR2 FQGTGA. There are 14 residues in the CDR3. Trimming cost V 2 bases and J 5 bases, with 12 bases left between them. This CDR3 reads CASSLQGGRETQYF. Here the CDR3 DNA reads TGTGCCAGCAGCTTACAAGGAGGGAGGGAGACCCAGTACTTC.

The rearrangement links TRBV11-3 to TRBJ2-3; 7 bases align to TRBD1. This CDR3 comprises 15 residues. CDR1 and CDR2 from the germline V gene are SGHNT and YENEEA. After removal of 1 base from V and 2 bases from J, the junction contained 3 bases not matched to a gene. This CDR3 reads CASSLGGQTTDTQYF. The DNA of the CDR3 is TGTGCCAGCAGCTTAGGGGGACAGACCACAGATACGCAGTATTTT.

This clone has a single count. The rearrangement uses TRBV7-6 and TRBJ2-1, with D possibly matching TRBD2 (6 bases). V lost 1 base and J lost 10, with 17 bases in between. CDR1 and CDR2 (germline): SGHVS, FNYEAQ. The CDR3 consists of 15 residues. CDR3 DNA sequence: TGTGCCAGCAGCTTAGATAGCGGTCGGACCCGGGAGCAGTTCTTC. Translation gives CASSLDSGRTREQFF.

The chain uses TRBV5-6 and TRBJ1-2; D may be TRBD1 (5 bases). The CDR3 has 16 residues. Germline V gene data show CDR1 as SGHDT and CDR2 as YYEEEE. Deletions cut 0 bases from V and 2 bases from J, with 14 bases between. The CDR3 here is CASSLGAVGVNYGYTF. The CDR3 bases are TGTGCCAGCAGCTTGGGGGCAGTAGGGGTCAACTATGGCTACACCTTC.

The genes are TRBV19 and TRBJ2-3, with D possibly TRBD1 on 5 matching bases. Trimming cost V 5 bases and J 3 bases, with 12 bases left between them. The CDR3 totals 14 residues. CDR1 and CDR2 (germline): LNHDA, SQIVND (reference sequence). In nucleotides, the CDR3 is TGTGCCAGTAGTTGGGGCAGGGCAACAGATACGCAGTATTTT. It is translated as CASSWGRATDTQYF.

The CDR3 DNA follows: TGTGCCAGCAGCTTAGCACAGGGGAACACTGAAGCTTTCTTT. Translation gives CASSLAQGNTEAFF. This chain uses TRBV11-2 with TRBJ1-1, with D tentatively TRBD1 (6 bases). CDR1 and CDR2 (germline): SGHAT, FQNNGV. The CDR3 is made up of 14 amino acids. V was pared by 1 base and J by 1 base, with 7 bases between.

The J gene is TRBJ1-1, the V gene TRBV28, with D maybe TRBD1 (6 bases). V lost 5 bases and J lost 10, with 23 bases in between. CDR1 and CDR2 (germline): MDHEN, SYDVKM. The CDR3 length is 15 residues. CDR3 DNA: TGTGCCAGCAGTCCCCGGACAGCTTACCCCCTGACAGCTTTCTTT. It yields the protein CASSPRTAYPLTAFF. The full variable domain, its missing parts supplied by reference TRBV28 and TRBJ1-1, is DVKVTQSSRYLVKRTGEKVFLECVQDMDHENMFWYRQDPGLGLRLIYFSYDVKMKEKGDIPEGYSVSREKKERFSLILESASTNQTSMYLCASSPRTAYPLTAFFGQGTRLTVV.

The chain recombines TRBV9 with TRBJ2-1; 7 nucleotides agree with TRBD2. Germline assignment: CDR1 SGDLS and CDR2 YYNGEE. Trimming removed 3 bases from V and 0 bases from J; junction bases left unmatched: 3. This CDR3 is built from 15 residues. The CDR3 region has the DNA TGTGCCAGCAGCGGAGCGGGAAACTCCTACAATGAGCAGTTCTTC. Its protein product is CASSGAGNSYNEQFF.